At least ten counts were recorded for the clone carrying this T cell receptor (beta chain). What it binds is not known. The sample belongs to a study of glioma-infiltrating T cells. Findings and caveats of the study: Tissue-blood divergence was below expectation in non-neoplastic patients, above in gliomas. CDR3 overlap between tissue and blood was very small.

V dropped 0 bases and J dropped 3 bases, with 10 bases sitting between them. CDR3 length equals 15 residues. CDR1 and CDR2 from the germline V gene are SGHNT and YENEEA. Using RNA template, CDR3s of TCR alpha and beta were amplified with iRepertoire arm-PCR. One-step reverse transcription and amplification started from around 100-400 ng of tissue mRNA or PBMC total RNA. A single record per CDR3 protein comes from TCRdb applying MiXCR to the multiplex PCR reads. The sample has approximately 90,000 distinct CDR3 sequences, approximately 22% seen once. This receptor was taken from a human donor with low-grade glioma or glioblastoma, undergoing nonglioma brain surgery, or in good health (not recorded which). This chain joins TRBV11-3 and TRBJ2-3; possibly TRBD2 for D (5 bases). Specimen: glioma tissue, nonneoplastic brain tissue, or PBMCs (not recorded which). The CDR3 nucleotides are TGTGCCAGCAGCTTAGACTCCAGAGGGACAGATACGCAGTATTTT. It codes for CASSLDSRGTDTQYF.